This TCR beta chain is drawn from a study of control samples from healthy donors and cancer patients. Assay: immunoSEQ multiplex PCR; the TCRdb copy retains only in-frame clones and omits some. The sample carries some 74,000 clones, 85% to 95% recorded once. This CDR3 has 15 amino acids. Germline CDR1 is MNHEY and CDR2 is SVGAGI. V lost 6 bases and J lost 6, with 17 bases in between. Material for sequencing was blood. The TCR comes from a young woman in good health. The V and J genes are TRBV6-5 and TRBJ2-2; D possibly uses TRBD1 or TRBD2 (6 bases each). In DNA form, the CDR3 reads TGTGCCAGCAGCCAGGGGAGGTGGATGGCCGGGGAGCTGTTTTTT. This sequence encodes CASSQGRWMAGELFF.